This TCR beta chain was identified in a study of cytomegalovirus exposure and HLA in healthy donors. The V gene end was trimmed by 4 bases and the J gene end by 7 bases; junction bases not matched to a gene: 2. This CDR3 comprises 13 residues. CDR1 is SGHVS and CDR2 is FQNEAQ in the germline V gene. The study ran its PCR with 60 Vbeta and 13 Jbeta primers. The protocol was immunoSEQ multiplex PCR, while the TCRdb copy is restricted to in-frame clones and leaves out a portion. The sample table includes about 83,000 clones. The source is a man aged 18 to 29 in good health and CMV-seropositive. Material: PBMCs. This chain connects TRBV7-8 to TRBJ2-1; 9 nucleotides align to TRBD2. CDR3 sequence reads: CASSSGLANEQFF. In nucleotides, the CDR3 is TGTGCCAGCAGCTCCGGACTAGCGAATGAGCAGTTCTTC.